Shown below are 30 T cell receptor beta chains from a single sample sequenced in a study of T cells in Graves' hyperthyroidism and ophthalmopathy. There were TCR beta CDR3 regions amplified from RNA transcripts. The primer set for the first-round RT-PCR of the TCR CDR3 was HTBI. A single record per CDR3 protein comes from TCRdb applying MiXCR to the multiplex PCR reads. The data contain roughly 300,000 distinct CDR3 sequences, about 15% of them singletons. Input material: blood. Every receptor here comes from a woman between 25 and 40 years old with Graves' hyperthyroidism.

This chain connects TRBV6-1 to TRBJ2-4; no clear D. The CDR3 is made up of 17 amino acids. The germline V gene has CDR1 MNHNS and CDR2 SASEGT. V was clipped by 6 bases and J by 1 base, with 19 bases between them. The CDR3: CASSPRSSIVAKNIQYF. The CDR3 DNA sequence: TGTGCCAGCAGCCCCCGTTCTAGTATCGTGGCCAAAAACATTCAGTACTTC.

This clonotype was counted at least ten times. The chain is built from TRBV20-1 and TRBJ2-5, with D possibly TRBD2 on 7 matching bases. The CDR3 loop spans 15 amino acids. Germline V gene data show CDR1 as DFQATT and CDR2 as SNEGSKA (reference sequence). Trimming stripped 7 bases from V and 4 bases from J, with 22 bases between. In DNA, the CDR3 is TGCAGTGTCAGCGGAGTGCGGGGGCGGTCAGAGACCCAGTACTTC. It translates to CSVSGVRGRSETQYF.

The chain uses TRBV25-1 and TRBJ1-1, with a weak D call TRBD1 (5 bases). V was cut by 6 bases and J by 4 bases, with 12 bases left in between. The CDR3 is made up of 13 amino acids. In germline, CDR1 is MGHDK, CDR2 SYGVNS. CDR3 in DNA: TGTGCCAGCAGAGGGGCCGCCGGCACTGAAGCTTTCTTT. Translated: CASRGAAGTEAFF.

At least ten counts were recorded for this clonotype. The DNA of the CDR3 is TGTGCCAGCAGGGCCTCTGGGGCCAACGTCCTGACTTTC. It is translated as CASRASGANVLTF. J is TRBJ2-6 and V is TRBV12-3 or TRBV12-4; D is ambiguous. V shed 6 bases and J shed 0 bases, with 3 bases lying between them. CDR3 length: 13 residues.

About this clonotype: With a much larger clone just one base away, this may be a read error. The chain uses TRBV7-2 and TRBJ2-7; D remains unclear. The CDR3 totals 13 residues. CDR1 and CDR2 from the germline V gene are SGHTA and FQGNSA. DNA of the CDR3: TGTGCCAGCTCGACTTCGCGGATCTACGGGCAGTACTTC. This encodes CASSTSRIYGQYF.

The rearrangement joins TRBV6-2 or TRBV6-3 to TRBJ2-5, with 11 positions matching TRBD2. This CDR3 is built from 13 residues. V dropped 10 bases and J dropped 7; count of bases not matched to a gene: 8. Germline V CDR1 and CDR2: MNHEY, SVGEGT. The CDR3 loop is CATQGLAAGTQYF. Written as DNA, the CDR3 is TGTGCCACCCAGGGACTAGCGGCGGGGACCCAGTACTTC.

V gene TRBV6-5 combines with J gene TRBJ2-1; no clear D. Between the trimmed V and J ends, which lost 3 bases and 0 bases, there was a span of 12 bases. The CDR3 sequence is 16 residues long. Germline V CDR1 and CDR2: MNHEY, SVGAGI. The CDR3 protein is CASSYLGDSSYNEQFF. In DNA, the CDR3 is TGTGCCAGCAGTTATCTTGGCGATAGCTCCTACAATGAGCAGTTCTTC.

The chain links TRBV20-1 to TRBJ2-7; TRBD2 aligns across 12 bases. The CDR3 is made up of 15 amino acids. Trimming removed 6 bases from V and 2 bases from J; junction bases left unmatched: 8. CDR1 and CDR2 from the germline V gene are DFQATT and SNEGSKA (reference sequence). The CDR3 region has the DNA TGCAGTGCGATGGGGGGACTAGCGGGTCCCTACGAGCAGTACTTC. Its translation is CSAMGGLAGPYEQYF.

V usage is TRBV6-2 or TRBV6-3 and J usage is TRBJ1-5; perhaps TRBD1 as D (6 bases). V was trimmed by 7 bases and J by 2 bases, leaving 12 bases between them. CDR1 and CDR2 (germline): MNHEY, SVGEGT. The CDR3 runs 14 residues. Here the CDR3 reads CASKDSGGNQPQHF. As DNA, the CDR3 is TGTGCCAGCAAGGACTCAGGGGGCAATCAGCCCCAGCATTTT.

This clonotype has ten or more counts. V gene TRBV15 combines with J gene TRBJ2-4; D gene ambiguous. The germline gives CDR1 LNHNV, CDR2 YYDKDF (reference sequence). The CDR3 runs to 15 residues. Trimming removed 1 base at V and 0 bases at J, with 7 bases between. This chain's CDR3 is CATSRVQKAKNIQYF. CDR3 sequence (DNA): TGTGCCACCAGCAGAGTACAGAAAGCCAAAAACATTCAGTACTTC.

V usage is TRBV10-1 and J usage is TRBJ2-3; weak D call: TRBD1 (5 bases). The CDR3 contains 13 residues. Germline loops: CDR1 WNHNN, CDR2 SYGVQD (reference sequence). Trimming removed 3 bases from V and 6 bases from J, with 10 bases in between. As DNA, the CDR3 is TGCGCCAGCAGTGAAGGGGTGGATGATACGCAGTATTTT. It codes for CASSEGVDDTQYF.

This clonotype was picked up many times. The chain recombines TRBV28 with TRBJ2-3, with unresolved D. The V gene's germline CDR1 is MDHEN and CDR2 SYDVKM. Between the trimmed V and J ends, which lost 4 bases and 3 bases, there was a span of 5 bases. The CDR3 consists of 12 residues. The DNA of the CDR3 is TGTGCCAGCAGTTCGACAACAGATACGCAGTATTTT. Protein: CASSSTTDTQYF.

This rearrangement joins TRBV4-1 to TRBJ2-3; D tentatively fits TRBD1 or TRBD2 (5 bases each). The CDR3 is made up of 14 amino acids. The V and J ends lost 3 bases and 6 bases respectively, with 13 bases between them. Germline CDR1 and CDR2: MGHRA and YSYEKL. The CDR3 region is CASSHDWGKDTQYF. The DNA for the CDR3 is TGCGCCAGCAGCCATGACTGGGGGAAGGATACGCAGTATTTT.

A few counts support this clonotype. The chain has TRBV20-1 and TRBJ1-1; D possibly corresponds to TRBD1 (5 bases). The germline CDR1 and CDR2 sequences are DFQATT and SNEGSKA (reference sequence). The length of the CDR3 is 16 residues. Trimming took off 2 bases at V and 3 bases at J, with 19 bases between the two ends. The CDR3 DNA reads TGCAGTGCTAGATTCGGGGGGATGTCCCCACACACTGAAGCTTTCTTT. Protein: CSARFGGMSPHTEAFF.

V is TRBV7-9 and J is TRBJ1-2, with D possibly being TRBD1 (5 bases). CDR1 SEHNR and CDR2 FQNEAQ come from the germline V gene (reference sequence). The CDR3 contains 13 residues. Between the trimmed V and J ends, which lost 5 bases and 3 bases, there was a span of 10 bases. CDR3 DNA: TGTGCCAGCAGCGGAGGGGTTGACTATGGCTACACCTTC. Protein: CASSGGVDYGYTF.

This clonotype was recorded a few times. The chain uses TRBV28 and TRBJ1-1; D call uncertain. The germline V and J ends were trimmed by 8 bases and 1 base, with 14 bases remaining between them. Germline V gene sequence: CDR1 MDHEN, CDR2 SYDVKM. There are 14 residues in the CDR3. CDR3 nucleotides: TGTGCCAGCTTGGAATTTGGGGAGAACACTGAAGCTTTCTTT. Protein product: CASLEFGENTEAFF. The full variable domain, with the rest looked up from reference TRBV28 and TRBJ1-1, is DVKVTQSSRYLVKRTGEKVFLECVQDMDHENMFWYRQDPGLGLRLIYFSYDVKMKEKGDIPEGYSVSREKKERFSLILESASTNQTSMYLCASLEFGENTEAFFGQGTRLTVV.

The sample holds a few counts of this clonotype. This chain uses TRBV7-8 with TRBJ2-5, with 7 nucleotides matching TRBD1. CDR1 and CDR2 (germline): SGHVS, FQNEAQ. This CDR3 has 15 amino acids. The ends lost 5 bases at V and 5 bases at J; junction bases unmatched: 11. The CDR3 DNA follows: TGTGCCAGCAGCCATACTCGGACAGGTCCGGAGACCCAGTACTTC. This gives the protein CASSHTRTGPETQYF.

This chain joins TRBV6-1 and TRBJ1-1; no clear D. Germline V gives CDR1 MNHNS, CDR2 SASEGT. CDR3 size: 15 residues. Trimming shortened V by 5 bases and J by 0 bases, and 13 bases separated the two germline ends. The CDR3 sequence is CASSPALGLNTEAFF. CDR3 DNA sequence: TGTGCCAGCAGTCCCGCTCTCGGTTTGAACACTGAAGCTTTCTTT.

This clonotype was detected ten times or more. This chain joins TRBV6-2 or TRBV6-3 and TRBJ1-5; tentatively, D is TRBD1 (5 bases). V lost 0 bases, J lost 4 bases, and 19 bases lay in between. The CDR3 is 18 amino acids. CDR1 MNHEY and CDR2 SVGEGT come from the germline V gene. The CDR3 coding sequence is TGTGCCAGCAGTTACTCCCCAACAGGTATGAGGGCTAATCAGCCCCAGCATTTT. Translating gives CASSYSPTGMRANQPQHF.

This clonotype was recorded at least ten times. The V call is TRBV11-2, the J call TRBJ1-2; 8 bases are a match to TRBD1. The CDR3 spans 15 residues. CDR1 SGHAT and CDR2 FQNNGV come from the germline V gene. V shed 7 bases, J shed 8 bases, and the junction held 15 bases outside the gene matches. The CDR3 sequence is CASKTTGDQLMGYTF. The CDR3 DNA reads TGTGCCAGCAAAACGACAGGGGACCAGCTGATGGGCTACACCTTC.

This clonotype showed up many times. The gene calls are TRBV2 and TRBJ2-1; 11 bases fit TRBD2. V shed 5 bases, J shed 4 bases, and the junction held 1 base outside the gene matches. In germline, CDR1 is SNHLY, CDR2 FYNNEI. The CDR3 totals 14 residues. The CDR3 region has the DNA TGTGCCAGCAGTCGACTAGCGGGGTACAATGAGCAGTTCTTC. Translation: CASSRLAGYNEQFF.

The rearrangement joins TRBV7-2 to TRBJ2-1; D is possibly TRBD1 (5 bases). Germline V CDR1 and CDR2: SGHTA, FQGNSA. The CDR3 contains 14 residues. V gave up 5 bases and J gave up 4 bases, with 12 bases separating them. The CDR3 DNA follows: TGTGCCAGCAGCCCGCAGGGCCTTTACAATGAGCAGTTCTTC. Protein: CASSPQGLYNEQFF.

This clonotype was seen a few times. The DNA for the CDR3 is TGTGCCAGTGCGGGGGGCCCCACCAAAAACATTCAGTACTTC. Protein sequence: CASAGGPTKNIQYF. The rearrangement joins TRBV19 to TRBJ2-4; TRBD2 aligns across 8 bases. Trimming took 8 bases from V and 2 from J; bases not matched to a gene: 5. This CDR3 has 14 amino acids. Germline V gives CDR1 LNHDA, CDR2 SQIVND (reference sequence).

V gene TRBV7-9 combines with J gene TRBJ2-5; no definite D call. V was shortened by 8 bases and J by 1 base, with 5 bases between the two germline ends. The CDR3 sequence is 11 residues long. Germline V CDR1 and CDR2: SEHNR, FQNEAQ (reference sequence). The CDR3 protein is CASVAQETQYF. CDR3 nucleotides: TGTGCCAGCGTGGCCCAAGAGACCCAGTACTTC.

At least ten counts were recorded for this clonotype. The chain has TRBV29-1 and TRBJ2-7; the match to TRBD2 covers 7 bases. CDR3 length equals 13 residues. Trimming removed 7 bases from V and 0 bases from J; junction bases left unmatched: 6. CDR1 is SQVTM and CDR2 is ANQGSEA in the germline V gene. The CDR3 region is CSAVGGSSYEQYF. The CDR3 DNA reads TGCAGCGCCGTCGGGGGGAGCTCCTACGAGCAGTACTTC.

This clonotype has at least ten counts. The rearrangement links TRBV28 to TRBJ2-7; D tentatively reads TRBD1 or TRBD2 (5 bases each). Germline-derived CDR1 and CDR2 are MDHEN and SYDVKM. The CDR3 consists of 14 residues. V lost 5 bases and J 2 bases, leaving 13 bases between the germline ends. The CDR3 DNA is TGTGCCAGCAGTGGAACGGGACCCGCCTACGAGCAGTACTTC. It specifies CASSGTGPAYEQYF.

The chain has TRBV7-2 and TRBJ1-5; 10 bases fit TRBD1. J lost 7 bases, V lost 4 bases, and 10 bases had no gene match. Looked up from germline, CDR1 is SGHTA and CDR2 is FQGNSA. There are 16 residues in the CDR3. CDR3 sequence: CASSWGPRDRGQPQHF. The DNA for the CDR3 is TGTGCCAGCAGCTGGGGTCCGAGGGACAGGGGACAGCCCCAGCATTTT.

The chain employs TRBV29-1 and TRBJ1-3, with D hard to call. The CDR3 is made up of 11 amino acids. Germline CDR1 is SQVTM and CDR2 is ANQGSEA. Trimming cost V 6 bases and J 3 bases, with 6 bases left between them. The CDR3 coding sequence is TGCAGCGTCGGAGATGGAAACACCATATATTTT. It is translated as CSVGDGNTIYF.

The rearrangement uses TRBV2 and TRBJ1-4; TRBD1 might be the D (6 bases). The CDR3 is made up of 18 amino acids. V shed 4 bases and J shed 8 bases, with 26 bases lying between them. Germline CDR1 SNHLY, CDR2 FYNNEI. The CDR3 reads CASSVLVSTGLFVEKLFF. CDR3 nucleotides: TGTGCCAGCAGTGTGTTGGTTTCGACAGGTCTTTTTGTGGAAAAACTGTTTTTT.

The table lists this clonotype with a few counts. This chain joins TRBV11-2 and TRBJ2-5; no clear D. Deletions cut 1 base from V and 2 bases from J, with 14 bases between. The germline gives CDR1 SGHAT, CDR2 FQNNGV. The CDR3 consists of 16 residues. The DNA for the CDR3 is TGTGCCAGCAGCTTAGGCGAGACGGGTATACAAGAGACCCAGTACTTC. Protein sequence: CASSLGETGIQETQYF.